This T cell receptor beta chain was profiled in a study of T cell repertoires in cytomegalovirus infection (dated by TCRdb to between 2017 and 2020). Some background on the complete study: Donor HLA type was relevant to the analysis, because carriage of CMV infection together with the matching HLA type was indicated by public TCR beta signatures. Results the study describes overall, beyond this receptor: The ex vivo response was dominated by HLA-C-restricted CMV-specific TCR beta clonotypes, and the single most frequent clonotype in two of eight donors was supplied by these HLA-C-restricted clonotypes. Carriers of CMV infection plus the relevant HLA type were discriminated by the cumulative frequency of public TCR beta family members in the study cohort and in an independent roughly 400-donor cohort.

Sequencing used an Illumina HiSeq 1500. Through fastp at Q25 and MiXCR, TCRdb rebuilt clones from the public reads, retaining in-frame beta chains. Rows with one shared CDR3 protein collapse into an entry with the most common genes and DNA. The sample records 250,000 to 300,000 distinct CDR3 sequences, about a quarter of which are singletons. About 15% of the sample is in the top ten clones. Taken from the germline V gene, the CDR1 and CDR2 loops are SGHVS and FQNEAQ. V is cut back by 2 bases and J by 2 bases, with 5 bases in the junction unmatched. The CDR3 numbers 15 residues from cysteine through phenylalanine. Only the CDR3 region is kept as DNA, spanning 45 bases read in frame from base 1. This clonotype has at least ten counts. The antigen it binds to is not known. No qualities accompany the bases; no much larger clone lies one base away.

This clonotype originated in a human donor in good health (CMV status not recorded). Some clones in this sample may be carry-over from other donors' samples. In this chain, TRBV7-8 is recombined with TRBJ1-2; TRBD1 fits 7 bases in the junction. Sequencing was done on a sample of PBMCs. Here the CDR3 is given as CASSLTGDGNYGYTF. The sequence in DNA is TGTGCCAGCAGCTTAACAGGGGACGGAAACTATGGCTACACCTTC.